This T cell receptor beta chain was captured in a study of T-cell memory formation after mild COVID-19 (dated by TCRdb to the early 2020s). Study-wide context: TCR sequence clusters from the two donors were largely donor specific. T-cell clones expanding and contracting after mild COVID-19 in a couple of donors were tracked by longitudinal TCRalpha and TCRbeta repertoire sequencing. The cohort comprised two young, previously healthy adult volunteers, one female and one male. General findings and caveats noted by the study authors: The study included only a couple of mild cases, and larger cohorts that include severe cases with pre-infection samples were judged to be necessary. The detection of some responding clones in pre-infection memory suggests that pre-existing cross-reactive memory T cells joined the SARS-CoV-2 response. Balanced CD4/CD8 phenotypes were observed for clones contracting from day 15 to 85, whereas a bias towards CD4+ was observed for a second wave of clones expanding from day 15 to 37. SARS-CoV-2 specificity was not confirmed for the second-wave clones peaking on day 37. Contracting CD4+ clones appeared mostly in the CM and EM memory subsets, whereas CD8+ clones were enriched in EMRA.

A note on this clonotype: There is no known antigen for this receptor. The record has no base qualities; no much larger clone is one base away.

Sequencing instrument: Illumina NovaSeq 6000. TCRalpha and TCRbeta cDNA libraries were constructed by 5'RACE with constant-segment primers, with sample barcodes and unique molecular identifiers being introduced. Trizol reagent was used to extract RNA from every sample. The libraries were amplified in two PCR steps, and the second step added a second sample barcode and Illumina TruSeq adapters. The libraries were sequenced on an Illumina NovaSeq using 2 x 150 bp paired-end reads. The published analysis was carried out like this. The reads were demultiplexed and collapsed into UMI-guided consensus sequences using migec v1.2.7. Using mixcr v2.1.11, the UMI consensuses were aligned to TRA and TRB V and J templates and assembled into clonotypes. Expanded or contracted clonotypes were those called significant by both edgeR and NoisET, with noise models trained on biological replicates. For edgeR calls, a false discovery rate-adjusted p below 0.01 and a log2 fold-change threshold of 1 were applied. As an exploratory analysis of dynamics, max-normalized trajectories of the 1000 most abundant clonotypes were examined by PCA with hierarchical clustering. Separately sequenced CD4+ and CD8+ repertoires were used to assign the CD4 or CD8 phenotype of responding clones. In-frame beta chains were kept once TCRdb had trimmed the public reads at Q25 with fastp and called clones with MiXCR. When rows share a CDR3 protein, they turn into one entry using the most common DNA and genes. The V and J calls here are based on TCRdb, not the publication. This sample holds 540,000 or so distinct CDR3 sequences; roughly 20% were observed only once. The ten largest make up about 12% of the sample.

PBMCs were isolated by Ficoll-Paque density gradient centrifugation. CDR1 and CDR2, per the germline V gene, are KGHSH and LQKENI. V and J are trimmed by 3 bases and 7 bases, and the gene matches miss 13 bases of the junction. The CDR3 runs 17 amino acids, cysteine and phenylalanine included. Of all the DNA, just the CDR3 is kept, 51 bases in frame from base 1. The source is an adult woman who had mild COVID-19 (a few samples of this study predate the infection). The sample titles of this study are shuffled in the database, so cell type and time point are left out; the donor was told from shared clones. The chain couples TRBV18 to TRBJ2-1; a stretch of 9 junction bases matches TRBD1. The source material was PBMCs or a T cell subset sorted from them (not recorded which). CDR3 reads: CASSPPTGTGSLNEQFF. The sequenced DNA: TGTGCCAGCTCACCCCCGACCGGGACAGGGAGTCTTAATGAGCAGTTCTTC.